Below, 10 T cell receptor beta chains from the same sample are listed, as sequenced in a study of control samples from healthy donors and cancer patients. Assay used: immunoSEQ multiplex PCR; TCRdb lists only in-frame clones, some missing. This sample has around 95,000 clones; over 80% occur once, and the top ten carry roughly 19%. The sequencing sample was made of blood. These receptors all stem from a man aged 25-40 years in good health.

CDR3 DNA sequence: TGTGCCAGCAGTGAAAAAGGGTCCAATGAGCAGTTCTTC. It encodes CASSEKGSNEQFF. The genes are TRBV6-1 and TRBJ2-1; D ambiguous. The germline CDR1 and CDR2 sequences are MNHNS and SASEGT. V lost 2 bases and J 6 bases, leaving 8 bases between the germline ends. This CDR3 has 13 amino acids.

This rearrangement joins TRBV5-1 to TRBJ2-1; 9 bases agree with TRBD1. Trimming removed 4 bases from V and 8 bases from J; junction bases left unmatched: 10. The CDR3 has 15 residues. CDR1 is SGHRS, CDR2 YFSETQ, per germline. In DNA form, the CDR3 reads TGCGCCAGCAGCACGGCCGGGACAGGGATGCATGAGCAGTTCTTC. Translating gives CASSTAGTGMHEQFF.

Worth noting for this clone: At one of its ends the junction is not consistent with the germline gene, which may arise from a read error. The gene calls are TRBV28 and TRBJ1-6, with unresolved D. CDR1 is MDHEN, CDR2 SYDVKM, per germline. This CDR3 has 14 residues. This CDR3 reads CTSRPVGPNSPLHF. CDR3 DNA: TGTACCAGCAGACCAGTAGGTCCTAATTCACCCCTCCACTTT.

The CDR3 here is CASSPLGGANYGYTF. The CDR3 coding sequence is TGTGCCAGCAGTCCACTCGGGGGAGCTAACTATGGCTACACCTTC. V gene TRBV28 combines with J gene TRBJ1-2, with a weak D call TRBD1 (5 bases). Trimming pared 5 bases from V and 0 bases from J, leaving 13 bases between. This CDR3 is built from 15 residues. Germline V CDR1 and CDR2: MDHEN, SYDVKM.

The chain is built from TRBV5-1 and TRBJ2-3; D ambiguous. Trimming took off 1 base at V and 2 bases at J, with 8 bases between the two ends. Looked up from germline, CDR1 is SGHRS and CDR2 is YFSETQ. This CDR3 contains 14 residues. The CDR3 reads CASSLFGLTDTQYF. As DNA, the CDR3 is TGCGCCAGCAGCTTGTTCGGGCTCACAGATACGCAGTATTTT. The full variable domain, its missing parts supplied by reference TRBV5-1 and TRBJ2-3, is KAGVTQTPRYLIKTRGQQVTLSCSPISGHRSVSWYQQTPGQGLQFLFEYFSETQRNKGNFPGRFSGRQFSNSRSEMNVSTLELGDSALYLCASSLFGLTDTQYFGPGTRLTVL.

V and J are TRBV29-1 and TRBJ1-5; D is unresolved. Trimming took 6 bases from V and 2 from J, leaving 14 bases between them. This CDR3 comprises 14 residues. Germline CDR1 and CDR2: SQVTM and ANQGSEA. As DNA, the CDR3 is TGCAGCGTCAGGTCGGGTTACGGCAATCAGCCCCAGCATTTT. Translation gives CSVRSGYGNQPQHF.

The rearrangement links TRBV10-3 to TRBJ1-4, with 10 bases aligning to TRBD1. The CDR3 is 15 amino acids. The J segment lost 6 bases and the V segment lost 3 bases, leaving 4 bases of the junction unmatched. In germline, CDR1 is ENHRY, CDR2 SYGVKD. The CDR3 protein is CAISEVGQGDEKLFF. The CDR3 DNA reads TGTGCCATCAGTGAAGTAGGACAGGGGGATGAAAAACTGTTTTTT.

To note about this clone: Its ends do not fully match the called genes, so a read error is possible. The CDR3 DNA reads as TGTGCCAGCAGCCTAGAGCGGGGGGCCTACAATGAGCAGTTCTTC. Amino acid sequence: CASSLERGAYNEQFF. The chain employs TRBV11-2 and TRBJ2-1; 9 positions agree with TRBD2. The CDR3 is 15 amino acids. The germline CDR1 and CDR2 sequences are SGHAT and FQNNGV.

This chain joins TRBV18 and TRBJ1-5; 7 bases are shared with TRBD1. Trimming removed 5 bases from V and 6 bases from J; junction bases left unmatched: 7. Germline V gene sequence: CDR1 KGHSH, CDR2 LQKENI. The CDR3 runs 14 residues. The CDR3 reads CASSYIGTVQPQHF. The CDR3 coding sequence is TGTGCCAGCTCATACATCGGGACAGTTCAGCCCCAGCATTTT.

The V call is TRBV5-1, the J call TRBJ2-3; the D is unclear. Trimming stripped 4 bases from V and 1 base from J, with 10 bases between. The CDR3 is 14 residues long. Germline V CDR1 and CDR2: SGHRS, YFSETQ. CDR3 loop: CASSNGPGTDTQYF. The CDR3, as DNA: TGCGCCAGCAGCAACGGGCCTGGCACAGATACGCAGTATTTT.